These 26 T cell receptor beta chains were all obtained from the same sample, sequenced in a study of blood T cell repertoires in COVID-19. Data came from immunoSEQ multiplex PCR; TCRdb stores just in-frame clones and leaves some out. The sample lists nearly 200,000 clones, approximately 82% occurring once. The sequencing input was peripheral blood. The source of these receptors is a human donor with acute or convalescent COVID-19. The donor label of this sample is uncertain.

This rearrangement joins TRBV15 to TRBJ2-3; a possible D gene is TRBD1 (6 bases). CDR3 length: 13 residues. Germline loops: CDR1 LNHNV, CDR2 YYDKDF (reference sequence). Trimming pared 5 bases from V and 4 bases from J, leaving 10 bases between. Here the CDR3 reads CATSGHRADTQYF. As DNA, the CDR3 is TGTGCCACCAGCGGACACAGGGCAGATACGCAGTATTTT.

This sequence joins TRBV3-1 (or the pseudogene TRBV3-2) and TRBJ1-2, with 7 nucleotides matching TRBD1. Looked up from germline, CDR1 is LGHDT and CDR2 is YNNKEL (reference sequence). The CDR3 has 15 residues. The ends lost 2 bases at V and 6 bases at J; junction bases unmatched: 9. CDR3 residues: CASSQNGQVGDGYTF. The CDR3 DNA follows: TGTGCCAGCAGCCAAAACGGACAGGTTGGGGATGGCTACACCTTC.

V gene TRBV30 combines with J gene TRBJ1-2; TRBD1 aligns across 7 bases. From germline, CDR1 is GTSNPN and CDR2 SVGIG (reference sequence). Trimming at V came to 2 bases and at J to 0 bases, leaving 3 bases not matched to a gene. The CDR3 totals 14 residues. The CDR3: CAWSTDRSNYGYTF. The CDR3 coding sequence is TGTGCCTGGAGTACGGACAGGTCTAACTATGGCTACACCTTC.

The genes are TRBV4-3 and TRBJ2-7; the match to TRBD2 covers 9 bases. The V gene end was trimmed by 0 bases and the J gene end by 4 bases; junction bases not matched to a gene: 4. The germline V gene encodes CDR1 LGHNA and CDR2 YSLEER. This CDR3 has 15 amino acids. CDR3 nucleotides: TGCGCCAGCAGCCAAGAATCTAGCGGGATGTACGAGCAGTACTTC. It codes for CASSQESSGMYEQYF.

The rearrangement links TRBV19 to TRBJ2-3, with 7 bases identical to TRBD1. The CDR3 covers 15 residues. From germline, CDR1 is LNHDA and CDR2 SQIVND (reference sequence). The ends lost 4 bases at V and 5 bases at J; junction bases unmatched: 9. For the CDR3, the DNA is TGTGCCAGTAGTAAAGGGACAGAGTTATTAGATACGCAGTATTTT. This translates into CASSKGTELLDTQYF.

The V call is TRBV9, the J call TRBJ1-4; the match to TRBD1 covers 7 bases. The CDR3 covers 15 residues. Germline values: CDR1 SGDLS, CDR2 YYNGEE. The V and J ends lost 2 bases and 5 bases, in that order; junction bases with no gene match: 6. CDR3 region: CASSVSGTANEKLFF. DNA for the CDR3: TGTGCCAGCAGCGTGTCCGGGACAGCGAATGAAAAACTGTTTTTT.

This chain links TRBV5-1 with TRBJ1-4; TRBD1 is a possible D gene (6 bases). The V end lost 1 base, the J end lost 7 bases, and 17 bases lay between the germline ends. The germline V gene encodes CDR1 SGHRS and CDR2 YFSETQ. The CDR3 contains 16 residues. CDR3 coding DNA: TGCGCCAGCAGCTTGTCCCTGACAGGTGGAGGTGAAAAACTGTTTTTT. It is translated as CASSLSLTGGGEKLFF.

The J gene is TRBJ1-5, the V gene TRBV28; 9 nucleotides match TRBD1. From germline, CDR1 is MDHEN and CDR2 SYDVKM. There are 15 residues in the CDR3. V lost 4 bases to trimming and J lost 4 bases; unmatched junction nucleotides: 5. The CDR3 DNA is TGTGCCAGCAGTTCTTCCGGGACAGGGAATCAGCCCCAGCATTTT. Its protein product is CASSSSGTGNQPQHF.

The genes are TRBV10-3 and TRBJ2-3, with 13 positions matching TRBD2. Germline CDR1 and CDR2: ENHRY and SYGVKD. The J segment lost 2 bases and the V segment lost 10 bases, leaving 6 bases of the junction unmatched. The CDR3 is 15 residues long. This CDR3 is CATGLAGDLTDTQYF. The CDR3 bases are TGTGCCACCGGACTAGCGGGAGATCTCACAGATACGCAGTATTTT.

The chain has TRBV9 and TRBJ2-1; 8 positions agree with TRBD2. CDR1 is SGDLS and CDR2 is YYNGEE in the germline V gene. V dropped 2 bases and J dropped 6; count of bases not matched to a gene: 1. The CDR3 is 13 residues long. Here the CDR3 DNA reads TGTGCCAGCAGCGTCGGGAGGGCCAATGAGCAGTTCTTC. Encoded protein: CASSVGRANEQFF.

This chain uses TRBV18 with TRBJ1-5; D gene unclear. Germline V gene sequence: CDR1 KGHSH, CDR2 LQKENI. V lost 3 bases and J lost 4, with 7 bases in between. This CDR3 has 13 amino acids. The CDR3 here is CASSPEGNQPQHF. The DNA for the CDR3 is TGTGCCAGCTCACCGGAGGGAAATCAGCCCCAGCATTTT.

The CDR3, as DNA: TGTGCCAGCAGGCGGGACAGCACCTACGAGCAGTACTTC. Residues: CASRRDSTYEQYF. V and J are TRBV14 and TRBJ2-7; tentative D call: TRBD1 (7 bases). The CDR3 sequence is 13 residues long. The germline V and J ends were trimmed by 6 bases and 2 bases, with 11 bases remaining between them. Germline CDR1 reads SGHDN; CDR2 reads FVKESK.

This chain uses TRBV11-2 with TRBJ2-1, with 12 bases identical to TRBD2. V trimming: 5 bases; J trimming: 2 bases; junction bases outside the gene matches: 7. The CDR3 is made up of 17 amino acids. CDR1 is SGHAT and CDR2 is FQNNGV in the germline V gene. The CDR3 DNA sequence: TGTGCCAGCAGCACACGAGGACTAGCGGGGACCTACAATGAGCAGTTCTTC. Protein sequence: CASSTRGLAGTYNEQFF.

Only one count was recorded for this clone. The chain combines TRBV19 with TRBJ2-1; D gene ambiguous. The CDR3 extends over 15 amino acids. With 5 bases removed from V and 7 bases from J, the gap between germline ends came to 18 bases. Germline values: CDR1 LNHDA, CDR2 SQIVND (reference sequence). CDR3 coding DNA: TGTGCCAGTAGTGTGGGCCTTTTGGGTCTTAATGAGCAGTTCTTC. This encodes CASSVGLLGLNEQFF.

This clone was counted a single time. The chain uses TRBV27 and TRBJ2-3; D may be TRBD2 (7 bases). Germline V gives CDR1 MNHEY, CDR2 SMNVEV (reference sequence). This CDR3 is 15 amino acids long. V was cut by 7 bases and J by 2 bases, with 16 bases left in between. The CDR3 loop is CASKRGGGLTDTQYF. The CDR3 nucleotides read TGTGCCAGCAAAAGGGGGGGAGGGCTCACAGATACGCAGTATTTT.

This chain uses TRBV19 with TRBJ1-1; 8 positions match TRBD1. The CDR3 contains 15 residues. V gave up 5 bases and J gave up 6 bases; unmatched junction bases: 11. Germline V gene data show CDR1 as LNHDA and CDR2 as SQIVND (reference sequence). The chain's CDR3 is CASSPPDRATAEAFF. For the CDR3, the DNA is TGTGCCAGTAGTCCTCCGGACAGGGCTACCGCTGAAGCTTTCTTT.

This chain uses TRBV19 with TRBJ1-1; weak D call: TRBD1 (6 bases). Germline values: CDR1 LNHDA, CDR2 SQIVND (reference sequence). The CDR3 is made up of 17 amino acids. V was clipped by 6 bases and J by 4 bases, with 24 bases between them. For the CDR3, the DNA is TGTGCCAGTAGCTACCTCTCCAAACAGGGCAAGGCCACTGAAGCTTTCTTT. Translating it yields CASSYLSKQGKATEAFF.

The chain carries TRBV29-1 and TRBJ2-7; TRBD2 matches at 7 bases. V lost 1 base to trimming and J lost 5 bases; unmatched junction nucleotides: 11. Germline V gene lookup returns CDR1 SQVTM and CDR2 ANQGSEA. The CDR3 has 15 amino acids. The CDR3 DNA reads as TGCAGCGTTGAAGGTAGGGGCGGGAGCAGTAACGAGCAGTACTTC. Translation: CSVEGRGGSSNEQYF.

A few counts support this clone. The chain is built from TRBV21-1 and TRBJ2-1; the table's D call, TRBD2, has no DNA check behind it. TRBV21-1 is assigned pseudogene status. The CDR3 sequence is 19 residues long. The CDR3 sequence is CASSPTGGSPTVPYNEQFF. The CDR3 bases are TGTGCCAGCAGCCCTACCGGGGGGAGCCCCACTGTGCCCTACAATGAGCAGTTCTTC.

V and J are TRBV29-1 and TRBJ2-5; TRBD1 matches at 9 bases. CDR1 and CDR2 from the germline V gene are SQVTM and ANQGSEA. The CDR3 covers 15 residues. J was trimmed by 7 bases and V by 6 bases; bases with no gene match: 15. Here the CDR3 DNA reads TGCAGCGTAGACGACCGGGACAGGGTTCGGGGGACCCAGTACTTC. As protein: CSVDDRDRVRGTQYF.

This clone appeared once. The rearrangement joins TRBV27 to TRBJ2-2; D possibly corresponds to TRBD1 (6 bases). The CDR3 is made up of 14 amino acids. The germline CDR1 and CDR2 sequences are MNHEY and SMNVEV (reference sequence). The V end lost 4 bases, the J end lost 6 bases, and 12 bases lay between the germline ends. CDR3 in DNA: TGTGCCAGCAGTTCGTGGGGGCGCCCCGGGGAGCTGTTTTTT. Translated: CASSSWGRPGELFF.

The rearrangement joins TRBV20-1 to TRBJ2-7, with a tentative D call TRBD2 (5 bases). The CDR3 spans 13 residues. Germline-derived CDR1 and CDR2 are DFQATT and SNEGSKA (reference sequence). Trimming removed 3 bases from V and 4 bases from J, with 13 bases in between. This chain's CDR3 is CSASRGQAYEQYF. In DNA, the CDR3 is TGCAGTGCTAGTCGAGGGCAGGCGTACGAGCAGTACTTC.

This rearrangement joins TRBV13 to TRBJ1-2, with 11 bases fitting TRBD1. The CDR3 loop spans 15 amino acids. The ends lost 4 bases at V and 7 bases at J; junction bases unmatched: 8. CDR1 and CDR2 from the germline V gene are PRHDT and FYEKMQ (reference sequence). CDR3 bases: TGTGCCAGCAGCTCGGGACAGGGGGGGTACAGTGGCTACACCTTC. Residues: CASSSGQGGYSGYTF.

Written as DNA, the CDR3 is TGCAGCGTCGAGACCGGGGGCTATGGCTACACCTTC. This codes for CSVETGGYGYTF. This chain uses TRBV29-1 with TRBJ1-2; a possible D gene is TRBD1 (5 bases). This CDR3 is 12 amino acids long. V was shortened by 6 bases and J by 4 bases, with 12 bases between the two germline ends. CDR1 and CDR2 (germline): SQVTM, ANQGSEA.

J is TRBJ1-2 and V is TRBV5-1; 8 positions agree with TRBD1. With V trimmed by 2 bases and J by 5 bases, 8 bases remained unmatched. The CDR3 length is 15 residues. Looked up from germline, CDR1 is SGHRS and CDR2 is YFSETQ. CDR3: CASSLEGQAGYGYTF. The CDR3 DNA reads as TGCGCCAGCAGCTTAGAGGGACAGGCGGGGTATGGCTACACCTTC.

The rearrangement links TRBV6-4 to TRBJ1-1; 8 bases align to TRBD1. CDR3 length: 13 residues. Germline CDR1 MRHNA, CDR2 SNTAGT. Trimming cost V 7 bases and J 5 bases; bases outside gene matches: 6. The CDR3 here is CASTLTGVTEAFF. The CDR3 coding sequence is TGTGCCAGCACCCTGACAGGGGTGACTGAAGCTTTCTTT.